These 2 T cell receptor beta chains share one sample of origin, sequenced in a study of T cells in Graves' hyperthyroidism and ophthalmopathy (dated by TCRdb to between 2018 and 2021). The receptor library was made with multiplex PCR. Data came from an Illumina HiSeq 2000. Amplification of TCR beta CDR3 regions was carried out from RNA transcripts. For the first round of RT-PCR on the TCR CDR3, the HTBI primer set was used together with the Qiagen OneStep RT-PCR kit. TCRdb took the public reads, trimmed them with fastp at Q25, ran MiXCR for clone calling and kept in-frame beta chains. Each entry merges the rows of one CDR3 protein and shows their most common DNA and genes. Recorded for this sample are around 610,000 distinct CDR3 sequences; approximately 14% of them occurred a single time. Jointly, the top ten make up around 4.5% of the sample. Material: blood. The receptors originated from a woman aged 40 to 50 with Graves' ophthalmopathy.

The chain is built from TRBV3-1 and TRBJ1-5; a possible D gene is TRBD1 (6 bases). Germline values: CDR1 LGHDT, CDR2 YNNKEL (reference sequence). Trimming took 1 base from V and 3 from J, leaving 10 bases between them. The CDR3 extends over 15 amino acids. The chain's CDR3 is CASSQGTGYNQPQHF. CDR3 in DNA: TGTGCCAGCAGCCAAGGTACAGGGTACAATCAGCCCCAGCATTTT.

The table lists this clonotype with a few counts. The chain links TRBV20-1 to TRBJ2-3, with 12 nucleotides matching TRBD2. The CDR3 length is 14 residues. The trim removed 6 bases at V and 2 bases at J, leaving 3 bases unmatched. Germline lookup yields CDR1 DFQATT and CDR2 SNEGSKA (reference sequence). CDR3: CSARLAGVTDTQYF. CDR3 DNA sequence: TGCAGTGCCAGACTAGCGGGAGTCACAGATACGCAGTATTTT.